This T cell receptor beta chain was retrieved from a study of blood T cell repertoires in COVID-19. Study-level information: Acute-phase and convalescent COVID-19 samples originated in the United States, Italy and Spain. The cDNA or gDNA used as material had been derived from T cells, B-cell-depleted T cells, or PBMCs.

The CDR3 has 16 residues. Trimming left V 5 bases short and J 1 base short, with 17 bases between. Germline-derived CDR1 and CDR2 are SGHVS and FQNEAQ. In the original workflow: Reference gene primer amplification in the assay estimated nucleated cell counts. The repertoire was sequenced with immunoSEQ multiplex PCR; TCRdb's copy has only in-frame clones and lacks some. V, J and clone size reflect that table, while D and trimming were determined from the DNA. The sample contains tens of thousands of clones, about 73% of which appear only once. Specimen: peripheral blood. This sequence originates from a woman in her sixties or seventies with acute or convalescent COVID-19. The chain combines TRBV7-8 with TRBJ1-1, with unresolved D. This CDR3 reads CASSARFQASNTEAFF. DNA of the CDR3: TGTGCCAGCAGCGCCAGATTTCAGGCTTCGAACACTGAAGCTTTCTTT.